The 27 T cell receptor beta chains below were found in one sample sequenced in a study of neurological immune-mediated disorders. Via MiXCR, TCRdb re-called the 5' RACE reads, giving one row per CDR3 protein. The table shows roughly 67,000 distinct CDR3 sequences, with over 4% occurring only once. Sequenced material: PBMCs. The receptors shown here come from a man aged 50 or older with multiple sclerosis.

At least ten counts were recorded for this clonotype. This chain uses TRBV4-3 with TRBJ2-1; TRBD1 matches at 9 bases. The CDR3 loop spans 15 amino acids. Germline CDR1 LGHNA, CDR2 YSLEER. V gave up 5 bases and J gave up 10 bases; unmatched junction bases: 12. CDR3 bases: TGCGCCAGCAGCGATTTGGGACAGGGTTACACGGAGCAGTTCTTC. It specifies CASSDLGQGYTEQFF.

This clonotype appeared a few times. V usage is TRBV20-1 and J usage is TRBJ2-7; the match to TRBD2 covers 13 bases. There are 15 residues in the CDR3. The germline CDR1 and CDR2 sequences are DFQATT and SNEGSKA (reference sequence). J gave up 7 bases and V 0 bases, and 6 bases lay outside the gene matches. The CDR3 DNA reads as TGCAGTGCTAGAGATGGACTAGCGGGGGTCTGGGAGCAGTACTTC. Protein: CSARDGLAGVWEQYF.

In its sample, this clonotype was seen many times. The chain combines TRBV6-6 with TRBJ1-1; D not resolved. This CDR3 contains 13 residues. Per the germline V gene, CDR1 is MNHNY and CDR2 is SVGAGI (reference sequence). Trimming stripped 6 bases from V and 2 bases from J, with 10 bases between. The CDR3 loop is CASRRPSNTEAFF. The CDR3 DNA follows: TGTGCCAGCAGGAGGCCATCCAACACTGAAGCTTTCTTT.

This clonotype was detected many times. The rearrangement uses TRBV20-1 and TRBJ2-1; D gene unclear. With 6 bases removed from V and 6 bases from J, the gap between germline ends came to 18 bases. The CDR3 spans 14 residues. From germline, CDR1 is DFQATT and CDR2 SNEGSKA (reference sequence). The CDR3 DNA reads TGCAGTGCGCCGCCCGTCTTAACGGGCAATGAGCAGTTCTTC. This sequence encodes CSAPPVLTGNEQFF.

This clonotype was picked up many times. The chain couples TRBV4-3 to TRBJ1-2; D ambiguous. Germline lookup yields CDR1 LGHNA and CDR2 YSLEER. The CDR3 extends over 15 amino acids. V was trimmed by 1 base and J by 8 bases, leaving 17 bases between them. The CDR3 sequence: CASSQVASAAGGYTF. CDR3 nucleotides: TGCGCCAGCAGCCAAGTAGCGTCGGCAGCCGGGGGCTACACCTTC.

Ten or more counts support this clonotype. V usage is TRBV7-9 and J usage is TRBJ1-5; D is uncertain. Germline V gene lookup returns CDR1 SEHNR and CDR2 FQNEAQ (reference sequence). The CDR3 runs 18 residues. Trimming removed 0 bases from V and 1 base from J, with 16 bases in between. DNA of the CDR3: TGTGCCAGCAGCTTAGCGAATTTCCGGGAGAAGAGCAATCAGCCCCAGCATTTT. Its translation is CASSLANFREKSNQPQHF.

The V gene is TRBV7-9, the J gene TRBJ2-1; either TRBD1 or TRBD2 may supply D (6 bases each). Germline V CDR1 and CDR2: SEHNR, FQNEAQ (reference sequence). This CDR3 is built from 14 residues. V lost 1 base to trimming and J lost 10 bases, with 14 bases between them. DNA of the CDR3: TGTGCCAGCAGCTTAGTTGGGGGGCTGCAGGAGCAGTTCTTC. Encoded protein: CASSLVGGLQEQFF.

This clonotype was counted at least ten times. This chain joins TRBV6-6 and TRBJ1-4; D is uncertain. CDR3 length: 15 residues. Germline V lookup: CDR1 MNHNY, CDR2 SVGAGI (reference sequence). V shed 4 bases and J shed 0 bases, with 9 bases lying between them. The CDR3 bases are TGTGCCAGCAGTTTTGTCAGGACAACTAATGAAAAACTGTTTTTT. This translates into CASSFVRTTNEKLFF.

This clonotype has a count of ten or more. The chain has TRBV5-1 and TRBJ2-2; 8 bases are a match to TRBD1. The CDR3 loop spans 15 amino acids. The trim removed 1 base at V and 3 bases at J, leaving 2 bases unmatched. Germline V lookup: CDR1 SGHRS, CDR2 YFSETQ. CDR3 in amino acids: CASSLMTGDTGELFF. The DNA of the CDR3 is TGCGCCAGCAGCTTGATGACAGGGGACACCGGGGAGCTGTTTTTT.

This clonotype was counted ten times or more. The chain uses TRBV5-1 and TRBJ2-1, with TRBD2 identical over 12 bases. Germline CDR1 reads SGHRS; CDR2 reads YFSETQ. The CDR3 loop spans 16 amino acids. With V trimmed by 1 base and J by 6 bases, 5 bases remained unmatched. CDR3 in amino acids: CASSLSASGGVNEQFF. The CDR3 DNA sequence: TGCGCCAGCAGCTTGTCGGCTAGCGGGGGGGTCAATGAGCAGTTCTTC.

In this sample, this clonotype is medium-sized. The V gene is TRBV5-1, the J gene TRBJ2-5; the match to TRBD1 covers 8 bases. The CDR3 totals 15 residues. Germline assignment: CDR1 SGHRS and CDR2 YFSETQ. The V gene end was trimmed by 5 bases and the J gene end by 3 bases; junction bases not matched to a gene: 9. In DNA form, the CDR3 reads TGCGCCAGCAGTTCCTCCCGGACAGGGAAAGAGACCCAGTACTTC. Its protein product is CASSSSRTGKETQYF.

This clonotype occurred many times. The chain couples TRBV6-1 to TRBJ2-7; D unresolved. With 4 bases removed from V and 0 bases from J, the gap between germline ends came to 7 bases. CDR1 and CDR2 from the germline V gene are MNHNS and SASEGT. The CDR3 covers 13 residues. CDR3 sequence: CASSGLFSYEQYF. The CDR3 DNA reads TGTGCCAGCAGTGGTTTATTCTCCTACGAGCAGTACTTC.

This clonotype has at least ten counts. The DNA for the CDR3 is TGCGCCAGCAGTTTATCGGGACAGGGAGGAGAGACCCAGTACTTC. It translates to CASSLSGQGGETQYF. The V gene is TRBV5-1, the J gene TRBJ2-5, with 9 positions matching TRBD1. Germline lookup yields CDR1 SGHRS and CDR2 YFSETQ. V was clipped by 5 bases and J by 4 bases; unmatched bases: 9. The CDR3 spans 15 residues.

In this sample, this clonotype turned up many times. CDR3 amino acids: CASSLRGETEAFF. Written as DNA, the CDR3 is TGTGCCAGCAGCTTAAGAGGGGAGACTGAAGCTTTCTTT. This rearrangement joins TRBV7-3 to TRBJ1-1, with a weak D call TRBD1 (5 bases). Trimming pared 1 base from V and 5 bases from J, leaving 8 bases between. Germline V lookup: CDR1 SGHTA, CDR2 FQGTGA. The CDR3 extends over 13 amino acids.

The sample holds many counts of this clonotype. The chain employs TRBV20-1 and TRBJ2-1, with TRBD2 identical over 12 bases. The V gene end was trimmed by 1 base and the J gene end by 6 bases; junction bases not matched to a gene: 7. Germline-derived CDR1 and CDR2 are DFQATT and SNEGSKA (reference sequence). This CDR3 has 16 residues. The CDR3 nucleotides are TGCAGTGCTAGAGGACTAGCGGGGGTCAAAACCAATGAGCAGTTCTTC. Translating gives CSARGLAGVKTNEQFF.

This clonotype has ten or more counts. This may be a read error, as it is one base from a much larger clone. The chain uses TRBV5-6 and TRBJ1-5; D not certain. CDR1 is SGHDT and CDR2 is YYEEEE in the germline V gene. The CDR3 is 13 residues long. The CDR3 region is CVSSSGTGQPQHF. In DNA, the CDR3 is TGTGTCAGCAGCTCAGGAACGGGACAGCCCCAGCATTTT.

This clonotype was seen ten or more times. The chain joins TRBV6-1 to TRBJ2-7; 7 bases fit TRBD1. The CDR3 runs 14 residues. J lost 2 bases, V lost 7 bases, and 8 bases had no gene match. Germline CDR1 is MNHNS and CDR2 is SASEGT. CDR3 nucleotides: TGTGCCAGCAACGAAGTCACAGGGGCCTACGAGCAGTACGTC. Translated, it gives CASNEVTGAYEQYV.

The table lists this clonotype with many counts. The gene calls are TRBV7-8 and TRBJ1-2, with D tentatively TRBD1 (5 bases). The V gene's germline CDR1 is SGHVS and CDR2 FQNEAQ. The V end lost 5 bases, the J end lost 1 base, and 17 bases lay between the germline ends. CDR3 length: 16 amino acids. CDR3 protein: CASSDGGRGNNYGYTF. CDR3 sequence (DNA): TGTGCCAGCAGCGACGGAGGGAGGGGAAATAACTATGGCTACACCTTC.

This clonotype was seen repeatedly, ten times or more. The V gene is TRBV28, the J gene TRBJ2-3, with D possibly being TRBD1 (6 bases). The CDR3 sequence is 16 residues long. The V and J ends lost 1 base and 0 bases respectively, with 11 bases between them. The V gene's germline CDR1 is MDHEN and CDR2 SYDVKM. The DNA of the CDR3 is TGTGCCAGCAGTTTATATGGGGGCCTTAGCACAGATACGCAGTATTTT. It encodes CASSLYGGLSTDTQYF.

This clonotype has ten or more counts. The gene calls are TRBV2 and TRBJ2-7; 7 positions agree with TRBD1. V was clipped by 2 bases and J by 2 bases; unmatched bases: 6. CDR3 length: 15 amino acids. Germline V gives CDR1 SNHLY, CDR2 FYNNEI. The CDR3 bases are TGTGCCAGCAGTGAATCGTTTGGGACAGCCTACGAGCAGTACGTC. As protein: CASSESFGTAYEQYV.

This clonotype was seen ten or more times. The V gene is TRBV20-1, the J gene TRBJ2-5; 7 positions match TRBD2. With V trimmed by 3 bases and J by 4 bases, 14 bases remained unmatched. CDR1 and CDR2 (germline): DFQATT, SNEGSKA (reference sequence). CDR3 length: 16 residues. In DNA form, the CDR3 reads TGCAGTGCTAGTTCCGTCCCGGGACTATCTGGAGAGACCCAGTACTTC. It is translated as CSASSVPGLSGETQYF.

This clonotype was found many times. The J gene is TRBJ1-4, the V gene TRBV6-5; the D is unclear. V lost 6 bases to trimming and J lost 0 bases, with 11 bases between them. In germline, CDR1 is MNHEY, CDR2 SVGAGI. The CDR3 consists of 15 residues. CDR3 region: CASSADGTTNEKLFF. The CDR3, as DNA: TGTGCCAGCAGCGCGGACGGCACAACTAATGAAAAACTGTTTTTT.

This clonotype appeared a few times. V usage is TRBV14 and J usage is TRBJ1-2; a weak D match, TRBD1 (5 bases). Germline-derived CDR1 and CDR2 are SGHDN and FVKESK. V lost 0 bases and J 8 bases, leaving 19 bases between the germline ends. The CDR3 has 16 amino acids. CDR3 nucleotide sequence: TGTGCCAGCAGCCAAGACGTGGGACCAGCAGCCGGGGGCTACACCTTC. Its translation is CASSQDVGPAAGGYTF.

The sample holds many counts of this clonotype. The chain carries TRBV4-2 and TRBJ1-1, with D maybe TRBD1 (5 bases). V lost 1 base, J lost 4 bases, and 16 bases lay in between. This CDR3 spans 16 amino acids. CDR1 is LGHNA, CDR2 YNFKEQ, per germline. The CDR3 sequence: CASSQVGGFWGTEAFF. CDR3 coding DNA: TGTGCCAGCAGCCAAGTCGGGGGGTTCTGGGGCACTGAAGCTTTCTTT.

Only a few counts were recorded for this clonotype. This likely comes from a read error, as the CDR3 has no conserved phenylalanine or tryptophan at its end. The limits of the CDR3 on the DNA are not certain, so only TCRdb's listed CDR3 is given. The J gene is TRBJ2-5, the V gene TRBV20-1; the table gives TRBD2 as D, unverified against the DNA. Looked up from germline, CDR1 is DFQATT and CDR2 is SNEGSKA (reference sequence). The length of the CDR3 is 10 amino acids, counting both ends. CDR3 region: CSARTTSLGV.

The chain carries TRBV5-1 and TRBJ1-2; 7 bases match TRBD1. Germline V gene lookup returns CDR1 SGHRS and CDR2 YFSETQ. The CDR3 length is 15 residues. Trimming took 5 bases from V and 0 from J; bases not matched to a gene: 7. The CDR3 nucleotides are TGCGCCAGCAGAGCCGAGGGGGCAACTAACTATGGCTACACCTTC. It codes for CASRAEGATNYGYTF.

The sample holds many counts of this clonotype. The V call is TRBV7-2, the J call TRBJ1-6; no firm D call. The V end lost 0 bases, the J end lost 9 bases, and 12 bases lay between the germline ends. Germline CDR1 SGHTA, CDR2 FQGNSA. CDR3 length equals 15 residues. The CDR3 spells CASSLARVTFSPLHF. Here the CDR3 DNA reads TGTGCCAGCAGCTTAGCTCGTGTGACCTTTTCACCCCTCCACTTT.